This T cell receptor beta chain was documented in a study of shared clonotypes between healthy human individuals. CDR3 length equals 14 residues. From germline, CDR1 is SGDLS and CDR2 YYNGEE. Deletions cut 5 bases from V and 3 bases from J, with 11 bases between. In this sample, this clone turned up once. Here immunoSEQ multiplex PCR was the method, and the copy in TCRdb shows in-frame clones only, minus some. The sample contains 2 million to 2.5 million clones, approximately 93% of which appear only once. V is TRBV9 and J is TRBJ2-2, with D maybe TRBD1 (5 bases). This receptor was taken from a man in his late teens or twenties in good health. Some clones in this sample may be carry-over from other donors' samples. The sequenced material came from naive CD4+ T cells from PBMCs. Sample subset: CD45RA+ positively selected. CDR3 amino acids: CASRGDRDTGELFF. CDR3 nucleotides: TGTGCCAGCAGAGGTGACAGAGACACCGGGGAGCTGTTTTTT.